Listed here are 30 T cell receptor beta chains from one sample, sequenced in a study of shared clonotypes between healthy human individuals. Sequenced by immunoSEQ multiplex PCR; TCRdb stores in-frame clones only, minus some. Of 2 million to 3 million clones listed, approximately 93% are singletons. Sequenced material: naive CD4+ T cells from PBMCs. Noted subset: CD45RA+ positively selected. These receptors came from a man between 18 and 35 years old in good health. Some clones in this sample may be carry-over from other donors' samples.

This clone was picked up one time. The chain has TRBV5-1 and TRBJ1-4; TRBD1 is a possible D gene (6 bases). V gave up 4 bases and J gave up 5 bases, with 15 bases separating them. The CDR3 length is 15 residues. Germline loops: CDR1 SGHRS, CDR2 YFSETQ. The CDR3 nucleotides are TGCGCCAGCAGCCAGGGGCCCCCCATCAATGAAAAACTGTTTTTT. It is translated as CASSQGPPINEKLFF. The variable domain in full, completed from reference TRBV5-1 and TRBJ1-4, reads KAGVTQTPRYLIKTRGQQVTLSCSPISGHRSVSWYQQTPGQGLQFLFEYFSETQRNKGNFPGRFSGRQFSNSRSEMNVSTLELGDSALYLCASSQGPPINEKLFFGSGTQLSVL.

This chain joins TRBV6-4 and TRBJ2-3; the D gene is possibly TRBD2 (6 bases). This CDR3 has 13 amino acids. Deletions cut 10 bases from V and 1 base from J, with 12 bases between. Germline CDR1 and CDR2: MRHNA and SNTAGT. The CDR3 reads CATGPGGTDTQYF. CDR3 nucleotides: TGTGCCACCGGACCGGGGGGCACAGATACGCAGTATTTT.

V is TRBV6-1 and J is TRBJ2-7; D unresolved. The V and J ends lost 6 bases and 9 bases respectively, with 15 bases between them. The CDR3 consists of 12 residues. The V gene's germline CDR1 is MNHNS and CDR2 SASEGT. The CDR3 nucleotides read TGTGCCAGCAGATTGCCCCAATCGGGGCAGTACTTC. Translation: CASRLPQSGQYF.

V is TRBV2 and J is TRBJ1-2, with D perhaps matching TRBD1 (6 bases). The V and J ends lost 7 bases and 6 bases respectively, with 18 bases between them. The V gene's germline CDR1 is SNHLY and CDR2 FYNNEI. This CDR3 spans 14 amino acids. This chain's CDR3 is CASTREDSTNGYTF. DNA of the CDR3: TGTGCCAGCACCCGGGAGGACAGCACAAATGGCTACACCTTC.

V and J are TRBV12-1 and TRBJ2-7; the D call in the table, TRBD1, was not verified against the DNA. TRBV12-1 is a documented pseudogene. This CDR3 contains 17 residues. The CDR3, as DNA: TGTGCCAGCAGTTATTTTAGGCTCGCGACAGGGAGTTACGAGCAGTACTTC. This translates into CASSYFRLATGSYEQYF.

V and J are TRBV7-2 and TRBJ1-5; D not certain. CDR1 and CDR2 from the germline V gene are SGHTA and FQGNSA. V lost 5 bases and J 4 bases, leaving 12 bases between the germline ends. The CDR3 runs to 14 residues. DNA of the CDR3: TGTGCCAGCAGCCGGCCGGGAGGGAATCAGCCCCAGCATTTT. Protein product: CASSRPGGNQPQHF.

Concerning this clone itself: Other DNA sequences within the sample encode an identical CDR3. The chain links TRBV9 to TRBJ1-2; D not resolved. Trimming took off 2 bases at V and 0 bases at J, with 5 bases between the two ends. Germline values: CDR1 SGDLS, CDR2 YYNGEE. CDR3 length equals 13 residues. CDR3 bases: TGTGCCAGCAGCGTTGCGACTAACTATGGCTACACCTTC. Translating it yields CASSVATNYGYTF.

This sequence joins TRBV15 and TRBJ2-1; 7 bases fit TRBD2. Germline loops: CDR1 LNHNV, CDR2 YYDKDF (reference sequence). The trim removed 0 bases at V and 0 bases at J, leaving 8 bases unmatched. The CDR3 has 18 amino acids. The CDR3 bases are TGTGCCACCAGCAGAGATTTGGGGCGGGAGCGCTCCTACAATGAGCAGTTCTTC. Its translation is CATSRDLGRERSYNEQFF.

The chain has TRBV5-1 and TRBJ2-1; the match to TRBD2 covers 15 bases. Per germline, CDR1 SGHRS and CDR2 YFSETQ. The V segment lost 3 bases and the J segment 2 bases; nucleotides outside the gene matches: 9. The CDR3 has 19 residues. CDR3 DNA sequence: TGCGCCAGCAGCTCGGGGACTAGCGGGAGGACGTTCACCTACAATGAGCAGTTCTTC. Translated, it gives CASSSGTSGRTFTYNEQFF.

The chain combines TRBV2 with TRBJ1-5; no reliable D call. CDR1 is SNHLY, CDR2 FYNNEI, per germline. This CDR3 has 11 residues. V was pared by 8 bases and J by 12 bases, with 14 bases between. The DNA for the CDR3 is TGTGCCAGCTCCGCTGGGTCCCACCAGCATTTT. Its protein product is CASSAGSHQHF. Combining the CDR3 with reference TRBV2 and TRBJ1-5 gives the whole variable domain EPEVTQTPSHQVTQMGQEVILRCVPISNHLYFYWYRQILGQKVEFLVSFYNNEISEKSEIFDDQFSVERPDGSNFTLKIRSTKLEDSAMYFCASSAGSHQHFGDGTRLSIL.

V and J are TRBV5-1 and TRBJ2-6; 7 bases are a match to TRBD1. The germline V gene has CDR1 SGHRS and CDR2 YFSETQ. This CDR3 contains 19 residues. J lost 1 base, V lost 1 base, and 11 bases had no gene match. The CDR3 sequence is CASSLRDSLEVSGANVLTF. The DNA for the CDR3 is TGCGCCAGCAGCTTGCGGGACAGCCTCGAGGTATCTGGGGCCAACGTCCTGACTTTC.

The CDR3 reads CASSPTRGLAKNIQYF. The CDR3 DNA sequence: TGTGCCAGCAGCCCCACTCGGGGTTTAGCCAAAAACATTCAGTACTTC. This sequence joins TRBV9 and TRBJ2-4; D perhaps matches TRBD2 (5 bases). Germline-derived CDR1 and CDR2 are SGDLS and YYNGEE. Trimming cost V 4 bases and J 0 bases, with 14 bases left between them. This CDR3 comprises 16 residues.

The chain recombines TRBV7-8 with TRBJ1-3; D unresolved. Trimming removed 2 bases from V and 4 bases from J, with 27 bases in between. Germline CDR1 reads SGHVS; CDR2 reads FQNEAQ. This CDR3 is 20 amino acids long. The DNA of the CDR3 is TGTGCCAGCAGCTTAATCCCCCATCTACAAGGAGGGTTACGAGGAAACACCATATATTTT. Protein product: CASSLIPHLQGGLRGNTIYF.

The count of this clone is one. The CDR3 nucleotides read TGCAGCGTTCGGCCGTCGGCGGATACGCAGTATTTT. Translation: CSVRPSADTQYF. The genes are TRBV29-1 and TRBJ2-3, with D unresolved. Germline-derived CDR1 and CDR2 are SQVTM and ANQGSEA. V lost 5 bases, J lost 6 bases, and 12 bases lay in between. The CDR3 loop spans 12 amino acids.

The gene calls are TRBV6-1 and TRBJ1-1, with D possibly TRBD1 on 6 matching bases. Trimming left V 4 bases short and J 0 bases short, with 12 bases between. The CDR3 totals 15 residues. Looked up from germline, CDR1 is MNHNS and CDR2 is SASEGT. CDR3 loop: CASSVQGLMNTEAFF. CDR3 DNA: TGTGCCAGCAGTGTACAGGGACTAATGAACACTGAAGCTTTCTTT.

The V gene is TRBV6-1, the J gene TRBJ2-7, with 7 bases identical to TRBD1. The CDR3 length is 14 residues. CDR1 and CDR2 (germline): MNHNS, SASEGT. The V and J ends lost 5 bases and 3 bases, in that order; junction bases with no gene match: 7. CDR3 DNA: TGTGCCAGCAGTCCGGACAGGATCATCTACGAGCAGTACTTC. It codes for CASSPDRIIYEQYF.

The CDR3 here is CASSERPTSGSYEQYF. The CDR3 region has the DNA TGTGCCAGCAGCGAACGCCCCACTAGCGGCTCCTACGAGCAGTACTTC. The J gene is TRBJ2-7, the V gene TRBV7-6; 8 bases line up with TRBD2. After removal of 5 bases from V and 0 bases from J, the junction contained 9 bases not matched to a gene. CDR3 length: 16 amino acids. CDR1 and CDR2 (germline): SGHVS, FNYEAQ.

CDR3 in amino acids: CATTEGHTEAFF. The CDR3, as DNA: TGTGCCACCACGGAAGGCCACACTGAAGCTTTCTTT. The chain carries TRBV2 and TRBJ1-1; D gene unclear. The CDR3 sequence is 12 residues long. Germline CDR1 reads SNHLY; CDR2 reads FYNNEI. Trimming took off 10 bases at V and 3 bases at J, with 12 bases between the two ends.

About this clone: Within the sample, other DNA sequences also encode this same CDR3. The V gene is TRBV5-1, the J gene TRBJ2-3, with 8 nucleotides matching TRBD2. The CDR3 runs 16 residues. Trimming at V came to 2 bases and at J to 0 bases, leaving 5 bases not matched to a gene. The germline gives CDR1 SGHRS, CDR2 YFSETQ. The CDR3 sequence is CASSFGREGSTDTQYF. The CDR3 nucleotides are TGCGCCAGCAGCTTCGGGAGGGAGGGTAGCACAGATACGCAGTATTTT.

The CDR3 sequence: CATSRDGPGEQYF. The CDR3, as DNA: TGTGCCACCAGCAGAGATGGACCTGGCGAGCAGTACTTC. V gene TRBV15 combines with J gene TRBJ2-7; D gene unclear. In germline, CDR1 is LNHNV, CDR2 YYDKDF (reference sequence). V lost 0 bases and J 6 bases, leaving 9 bases between the germline ends. The CDR3 has 13 residues.

A remark on this clone: Other nucleotide sequences in the sample specify the same CDR3. The rearrangement links TRBV2 to TRBJ1-2, with 9 bases fitting TRBD1. The CDR3 loop spans 13 amino acids. Germline V lookup: CDR1 SNHLY, CDR2 FYNNEI. V lost 3 bases and J lost 4; bases outside the gene matches: 0. CDR3 bases: TGTGCCAGCAGTGAGGGACAGGGCTATGGCTACACCTTC. Protein: CASSEGQGYGYTF.

The rearrangement uses TRBV4-1 and TRBJ2-3; 11 bases agree with TRBD2. Trimming cost V 4 bases and J 2 bases; bases outside gene matches: 11. The CDR3 totals 18 residues. The V gene's germline CDR1 is MGHRA and CDR2 YSYEKL. This CDR3 reads CASSLAPSTSGVTDTQYF. The CDR3 DNA is TGCGCCAGCAGCCTTGCCCCCTCGACTAGCGGGGTCACAGATACGCAGTATTTT.

This clone was found a few times. This chain joins TRBV29-1 and TRBJ2-3; D perhaps matches TRBD2 (6 bases). This CDR3 is built from 13 residues. Trimming cost V 3 bases and J 4 bases, with 11 bases left between them. Per germline, CDR1 SQVTM and CDR2 ANQGSEA. The CDR3 here is CSVDRERADTQYF. The CDR3 DNA follows: TGCAGCGTTGATAGGGAGCGGGCAGATACGCAGTATTTT.

The chain links TRBV2 to TRBJ2-2; D possibly corresponds to TRBD2 (5 bases). V dropped 4 bases and J dropped 2 bases, with 8 bases sitting between them. Germline V gene data show CDR1 as SNHLY and CDR2 as FYNNEI. The CDR3 totals 14 residues. Written as DNA, the CDR3 is TGTGCCAGCAGTGTGGAGGCCAACACCGGGGAGCTGTTTTTT. Translating gives CASSVEANTGELFF.

With respect to this clone: This sample also contains other DNA sequences that code for the same CDR3. The V and J genes are TRBV2 and TRBJ1-5; no definite D call. This CDR3 is built from 12 residues. Trimming left V 9 bases short and J 3 bases short, with 9 bases between. Per germline, CDR1 SNHLY and CDR2 FYNNEI. The CDR3 region has the DNA TGTGCCAGTTCGGGCCCCAATCAGCCCCAGCATTTT. Translating gives CASSGPNQPQHF.

V is TRBV5-6 and J is TRBJ2-5, with TRBD1 matching 10 bases. Trimming cost V 3 bases and J 11 bases; bases outside gene matches: 10. The length of the CDR3 is 14 residues. CDR1 is SGHDT and CDR2 is YYEEEE in the germline V gene. The CDR3 bases are TGTGCCAGCAGCTCAGGGACAGGGGTAGGGGAGCAGTACTTC. This gives the protein CASSSGTGVGEQYF.

The chain employs TRBV6-1 and TRBJ1-1, with a weak D call TRBD1 (6 bases). Trimming shortened V by 4 bases and J by 0 bases, and 18 bases separated the two germline ends. The CDR3 extends over 17 amino acids. Germline CDR1 is MNHNS and CDR2 is SASEGT. The CDR3 DNA reads as TGTGCCAGCAGTGGACCGATCTTTGGACAGTTGAACACTGAAGCTTTCTTT. Translation: CASSGPIFGQLNTEAFF.

A note on this clone: The sample holds other DNA sequences that translate to the same CDR3. V and J are TRBV2 and TRBJ1-2; 9 bases align to TRBD1. The CDR3 is 13 amino acids. V dropped 6 bases and J dropped 8; count of bases not matched to a gene: 7. In germline, CDR1 is SNHLY, CDR2 FYNNEI. The CDR3 region is CASSPDRGGGYTF. CDR3 DNA: TGTGCCAGCAGCCCGGACAGGGGCGGAGGCTACACCTTC.

In this sample, this clone turned up once. The V and J genes are TRBV21-1 and TRBJ2-7; the table's TRBD2 call for D was not verified on the DNA. TRBV21-1 is shown as a pseudogene. The CDR3 contains 13 residues. CDR3 sequence reads: CASSKPPPYEQYF. The CDR3 DNA reads TGTGCCAGCAGCAAACCTCCCCCTTACGAGCAGTACTTC.

Comment on this clone: This specimen includes other DNA sequences encoding the same CDR3. V gene TRBV7-9 combines with J gene TRBJ1-1; D uncertain. Per germline, CDR1 SEHNR and CDR2 FQNEAQ (reference sequence). This CDR3 comprises 13 residues. V was pared by 0 bases and J by 2 bases, with 4 bases between. The DNA for the CDR3 is TGTGCCAGCAGCTTAGCGGGTAACACTGAAGCTTTCTTT. Translation: CASSLAGNTEAFF.